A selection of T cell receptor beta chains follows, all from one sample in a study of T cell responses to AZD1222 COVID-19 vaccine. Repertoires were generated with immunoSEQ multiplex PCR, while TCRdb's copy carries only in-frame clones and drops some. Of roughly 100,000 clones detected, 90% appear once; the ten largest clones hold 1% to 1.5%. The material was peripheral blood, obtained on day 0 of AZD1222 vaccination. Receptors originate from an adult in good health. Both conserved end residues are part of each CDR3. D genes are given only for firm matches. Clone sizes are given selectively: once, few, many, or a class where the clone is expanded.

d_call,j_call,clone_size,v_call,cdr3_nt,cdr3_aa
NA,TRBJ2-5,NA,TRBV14,TGTGCCAGCAGGGGGCAAGATGGAGAGACCCAGTACTTC,CASRGQDGETQYF
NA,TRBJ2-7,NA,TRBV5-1,TGCGCCAGCAGCCGGGCCGGGACCGAGGTAGCCTACGAGCAGTACTTC,CASSRAGTEVAYEQYF
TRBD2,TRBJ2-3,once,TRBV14,TGTGCCAGCAGCCCGCGGGGGGCCCTCACAGATACGCAGTATTTT,CASSPRGALTDTQYF
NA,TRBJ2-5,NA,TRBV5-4,TGTGCCAGCAGCCCTGGAACATCCCAAGAGACCCAGTACTTC,CASSPGTSQETQYF
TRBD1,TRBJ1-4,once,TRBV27,TGTGCCAGCAGTTGGACAGGGTTGGGACTGAAACTGTTTTTT,CASSWTGLGLKLFF
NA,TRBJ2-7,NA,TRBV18,TGTGCCAGCTCACCTAGCGGATCACGATACGAGCAGTACTTC,CASSPSGSRYEQYF
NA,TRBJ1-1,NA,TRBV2,TGTGCCAGCAGTGAGGACACTGAAGCTTTCTTT,CASSEDTEAFF
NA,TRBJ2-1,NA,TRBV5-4,TGTGCCAGCAGCCCTGGTACCTCCTCTTACAATGAGCAGTTCTTC,CASSPGTSSYNEQFF
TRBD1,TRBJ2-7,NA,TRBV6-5,TGTGCCAGCAGCAGGGGACAGGGATCGTACGAGCAGTACTTC,CASSRGQGSYEQYF
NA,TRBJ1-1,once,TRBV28,TGTGCCAGCAGTTTAGCGGGGGCGCAGGGCCGGAACACTGAAGCTTTCTTT,CASSLAGAQGRNTEAFF
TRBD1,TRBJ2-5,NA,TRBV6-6,TGTGCCAGCAGTGTACGGGACAGCCTAGAGACCCAGTACTTC,CASSVRDSLETQYF